This entry lists 28 T cell receptor beta chains sequenced from one sample in a study of human T cells and chemical hapten exposure. Time point denoted: patch test 3, about 24 weeks after DPC sensitization. The sample's treatment: therapeutic diphenylcyclopropenone sensitization with weekly scalp DPC. TCRdb re-called the RACE reads through MiXCR, storing one row per CDR3 protein. The sample records just under 65,000 distinct CDR3 sequences, approximately 10% being singletons. This specimen consisted of whole blood, obtained in connection with sensitization to the hapten diphenylcyclopropenone (DPC). These receptors came from a woman younger than 45 with alopecia areata. Some clones in this sample may be carry-over from other donors' samples.

In its sample, this clonotype was seen many times. The V and J genes are TRBV27 and TRBJ2-1; 11 positions match TRBD2. This CDR3 comprises 14 residues. Per germline, CDR1 MNHEY and CDR2 SMNVEV (reference sequence). V shed 2 bases and J 6 bases; nucleotides not matched to a gene: 0. The CDR3 spells CASSLLAGGNEQFF. DNA of the CDR3: TGTGCCAGCAGTTTACTAGCGGGAGGCAATGAGCAGTTCTTC.

The gene calls are TRBV28 and TRBJ1-6, with D maybe TRBD1 (5 bases). V was clipped by 5 bases and J by 5 bases, with 16 bases between them. The CDR3 spans 16 residues. Looked up from germline, CDR1 is MDHEN and CDR2 is SYDVKM. CDR3 nucleotides: TGTGCCAGCAGTACACCCGGGGCCCCCGATAATTCACCCCTCCACTTT. As protein: CASSTPGAPDNSPLHF. The complete variable domain, with remaining parts taken from reference TRBV28 and TRBJ1-6, reads DVKVTQSSRYLVKRTGEKVFLECVQDMDHENMFWYRQDPGLGLRLIYFSYDVKMKEKGDIPEGYSVSREKKERFSLILESASTNQTSMYLCASSTPGAPDNSPLHFGNGTRLTVT.

This clonotype was counted between two and nine times. The rearrangement uses TRBV6-1 and TRBJ2-1; 11 bases agree with TRBD2. Germline CDR1 is MNHNS and CDR2 is SASEGT. The CDR3 is 18 amino acids. V shed 7 bases and J 0 bases; nucleotides not matched to a gene: 11. In DNA form, the CDR3 reads TGTGCCAGCACCGCCCTAGCGGGGGGCTCAAGCTCCTACAATGAGCAGTTCTTC. Its translation is CASTALAGGSSSYNEQFF.

This clonotype turned up a few times. The chain combines TRBV3-1 with TRBJ2-1; D may match TRBD1 or TRBD2 (5 bases each). V gave up 4 bases and J gave up 0 bases, with 13 bases separating them. This CDR3 comprises 16 residues. Germline V lookup: CDR1 LGHDT, CDR2 YNNKEL (reference sequence). Here the CDR3 DNA reads TGTGCCAGCAGCCCCCCCTGGGGGAGCTCCTACAATGAGCAGTTCTTC. It encodes CASSPPWGSSYNEQFF.

This clonotype was seen more than once but under ten times. The genes are TRBV20-1 and TRBJ1-1; D perhaps matches TRBD1 (6 bases). Germline V lookup: CDR1 DFQATT, CDR2 SNEGSKA (reference sequence). Trimming shortened V by 0 bases and J by 10 bases, and 12 bases separated the two germline ends. There are 12 residues in the CDR3. The CDR3 coding sequence is TGCAGTGCTAGAGATACAGGGATACGAGCTTTCTTT. It codes for CSARDTGIRAFF.

V usage is TRBV7-9 and J usage is TRBJ1-6, with 9 bases fitting TRBD1. CDR1 is SEHNR, CDR2 FQNEAQ, per germline (reference sequence). The CDR3 length is 16 residues. J lost 8 bases, V lost 5 bases, and 10 bases had no gene match. CDR3 bases: TGTGCCAGCAGCCTATACGGGACAGGGAAACATTCACCCCTCCACTTT. It yields the protein CASSLYGTGKHSPLHF.

In its sample, this clonotype was seen a few times. This chain links TRBV18 with TRBJ2-1, with D maybe TRBD2 (6 bases). Trimming cost V 5 bases and J 4 bases, with 12 bases left between them. This CDR3 contains 14 residues. Germline V gives CDR1 KGHSH, CDR2 LQKENI. CDR3 residues: CASSEELAYNEQFF. The CDR3 DNA reads TGTGCCAGCTCAGAGGAACTAGCATACAATGAGCAGTTCTTC.

The chain employs TRBV7-9 and TRBJ2-3; 7 bases match TRBD1. Germline V gene lookup returns CDR1 SEHNR and CDR2 FQNEAQ (reference sequence). The ends lost 5 bases at V and 0 bases at J; junction bases unmatched: 11. This CDR3 is built from 17 residues. The CDR3 loop is CASSRRTGHASTDTQYF. CDR3 sequence (DNA): TGTGCCAGCAGCCGACGGACAGGTCATGCTAGCACAGATACGCAGTATTTT.

Ten or more counts support this clonotype. This chain joins TRBV12-3 or TRBV12-4 and TRBJ2-6, with a weak D call TRBD2 (6 bases). This CDR3 is built from 13 residues. V was pared by 11 bases and J by 0 bases, with 8 bases between. This CDR3 reads CAGRSSGANVLTF. The DNA of the CDR3 is TGTGCCGGGAGGAGCTCTGGGGCCAACGTCCTGACTTTC.

This clonotype was detected a few times. This chain uses TRBV19 with TRBJ1-2; TRBD1 matches at 11 bases. Germline V gene lookup returns CDR1 LNHDA and CDR2 SQIVND (reference sequence). J was trimmed by 3 bases and V by 5 bases; bases with no gene match: 8. The CDR3 runs 16 residues. The CDR3: CASSPQPGQGDYGYTF. Here the CDR3 DNA reads TGTGCCAGTAGTCCACAGCCGGGACAGGGGGACTATGGCTACACCTTC.

The chain has TRBV5-1 and TRBJ1-1, with 7 nucleotides matching TRBD1. The CDR3 extends over 14 amino acids. CDR1 and CDR2 from the germline V gene are SGHRS and YFSETQ. J gave up 4 bases and V 0 bases, and 3 bases lay outside the gene matches. CDR3 bases: TGCGCCAGCAGCTTGGAAGGGGGCCTCACTGAAGCTTTCTTT. Amino acid sequence: CASSLEGGLTEAFF. The entire variable domain, with the rest obtained from reference TRBV5-1 and TRBJ1-1, is as follows: KAGVTQTPRYLIKTRGQQVTLSCSPISGHRSVSWYQQTPGQGLQFLFEYFSETQRNKGNFPGRFSGRQFSNSRSEMNVSTLELGDSALYLCASSLEGGLTEAFFGQGTRLTVV.

This clonotype was counted only a few times. The chain uses TRBV7-2 and TRBJ1-4; 7 bases are shared with TRBD1. V lost 1 base to trimming and J lost 5 bases; unmatched junction nucleotides: 4. CDR1 is SGHTA and CDR2 is FQGNSA in the germline V gene. The CDR3 is 15 residues long. The CDR3 loop is CASSLVGRGNEKLFF. As DNA, the CDR3 is TGTGCCAGCAGCTTAGTCGGCAGGGGGAATGAAAAACTGTTTTTT.

This chain joins TRBV6-2 or TRBV6-3 and TRBJ2-5, with D perhaps matching TRBD1 or TRBD2 (5 bases each). Germline V gene sequence: CDR1 MNHEY, CDR2 SVGEGT. V lost 7 bases and J 4 bases, leaving 19 bases between the germline ends. The CDR3 has 15 amino acids. CDR3 nucleotide sequence: TGTGCCAGCACTACCCCCGAGGGGAGTCGAGAGACCCAGTACTTC. Translating it yields CASTTPEGSRETQYF.

The chain recombines TRBV20-1 with TRBJ1-1; D call uncertain. CDR1 is DFQATT and CDR2 is SNEGSKA in the germline V gene (reference sequence). V lost 5 bases, J lost 3 bases, and 7 bases lay in between. This CDR3 has 11 residues. In nucleotides, the CDR3 is TGCAGTGCTCCAATTCACACTGAAGCTTTCTTT. This sequence encodes CSAPIHTEAFF.

The table lists this clonotype with a few counts. The rearrangement joins TRBV7-2 to TRBJ2-7; 7 bases are shared with TRBD1. This CDR3 is built from 14 residues. CDR1 is SGHTA, CDR2 FQGNSA, per germline. V gave up 1 base and J gave up 11 bases; unmatched junction bases: 11. The CDR3 sequence is CASSLGDRTGEKYF. The CDR3, as DNA: TGTGCCAGCAGCTTAGGGGACAGAACCGGGGAGAAGTACTTC.

In this sample, this clonotype turned up a few times. This chain connects TRBV4-3 to TRBJ1-5; D not resolved. The CDR3 is 16 residues long. CDR1 and CDR2 from the germline V gene are LGHNA and YSLEER. Deletions cut 0 bases from V and 2 bases from J, with 11 bases between. As DNA, the CDR3 is TGCGCCAGCAGCCAAGATCTCGCGGCGGGCAATCAGCCCCAGCATTTT. As protein: CASSQDLAAGNQPQHF.

This clonotype was observed many times. The CDR3 nucleotides are TGCGCCAGCAGCCAAGATACCCCACCATGGGGGCTCTCTGGAAACACCATATATTTT. Residues: CASSQDTPPWGLSGNTIYF. The chain carries TRBV4-3 and TRBJ1-3; D may be TRBD1 (6 bases). Germline values: CDR1 LGHNA, CDR2 YSLEER. The CDR3 is made up of 19 amino acids. The V and J ends lost 0 bases and 0 bases respectively, with 18 bases between them.

This clonotype has a handful of counts. J is TRBJ1-1 and V is TRBV29-1; D is undetermined. The V end was cut by 7 bases, the J end by 3 bases, with 9 bases between. There are 11 residues in the CDR3. The germline V gene encodes CDR1 SQVTM and CDR2 ANQGSEA. The CDR3 sequence is CSALLDTEAFF. CDR3 DNA: TGCAGCGCTCTCTTAGACACTGAAGCTTTCTTT. Using reference TRBV29-1 and TRBJ1-1 for the parts outside the CDR3, the full variable domain is SAVISQKPSRDICQRGTSLTIQCQVDSQVTMMFWYRQQPGQSLTLIATANQGSEATYESGFVIDKFPISRPNLTFSTLTVSNMSPEDSSIYLCSALLDTEAFFGQGTRLTVV.

CDR3 loop: CSAREGGYNSPLHF. Here the CDR3 DNA reads TGCAGTGCTAGAGAGGGGGGGTATAATTCACCCCTCCACTTT. V gene TRBV20-1 combines with J gene TRBJ1-6, with D possibly matching TRBD1 (5 bases). CDR3 size: 14 residues. Germline values: CDR1 DFQATT, CDR2 SNEGSKA (reference sequence). V was trimmed by 0 bases and J by 4 bases, leaving 7 bases between them.

This clonotype was seen at least ten times. J is TRBJ1-2 and V is TRBV7-2, with 8 bases matching TRBD1. The V and J ends lost 3 bases and 0 bases, in that order; junction bases with no gene match: 6. Germline V gene sequence: CDR1 SGHTA, CDR2 FQGNSA. CDR3 size: 16 residues. The CDR3, as DNA: TGTGCCAGCAGCTTGCCCAGGGGGCCCGCTAACTATGGCTACACCTTC. Residues: CASSLPRGPANYGYTF.

This clonotype appeared a few times. The chain combines TRBV7-2 with TRBJ2-2, with a weak D call TRBD2 (6 bases). Germline lookup yields CDR1 SGHTA and CDR2 FQGNSA. CDR3 size: 16 residues. The V gene lost 1 base and the J gene lost 0 bases, with 9 bases spanning the gap. CDR3 in DNA: TGTGCCAGCAGCTTAGGCGGGGCGGCGAACACCGGGGAGCTGTTTTTT. Translating it yields CASSLGGAANTGELFF.

The sample holds a few counts of this clonotype. The rearrangement links TRBV29-1 to TRBJ2-3, with D unresolved. Trimming cost V 3 bases and J 0 bases, with 7 bases left between them. CDR3 length equals 13 residues. Germline lookup yields CDR1 SQVTM and CDR2 ANQGSEA. The CDR3, as DNA: TGCAGCGTTGAGGTCGGGAGCACAGATACGCAGTATTTT. It translates to CSVEVGSTDTQYF.

This clonotype has ten or more counts. The chain carries TRBV6-2 or TRBV6-3 and TRBJ1-3; tentative D call: TRBD1 (6 bases). From germline, CDR1 is MNHEY and CDR2 SVGEGT. Between the trimmed V and J ends, which lost 4 bases and 0 bases, there was a span of 16 bases. CDR3 size: 17 residues. The CDR3 sequence is CASSSNGQQFSGNTIYF. DNA of the CDR3: TGTGCCAGCAGTTCCAACGGACAGCAATTCTCTGGAAACACCATATATTTT.

In this sample, this clonotype turned up a few times. This rearrangement joins TRBV21-1 to TRBJ1-6; the table gives TRBD1 as D, unverified against the DNA. TRBV21-1 is noted as a pseudogene. The CDR3 has 13 residues. Here the CDR3 reads CASTQGSNSPLHF. As DNA, the CDR3 is TGTGCCAGCACGCAGGGTAGCAATTCACCCCTCCACTTT.

This clonotype was seen a few times. This chain uses TRBV9 with TRBJ2-1; 7 nucleotides match TRBD1. Germline V gene lookup returns CDR1 SGDLS and CDR2 YYNGEE. V shed 2 bases, J shed 8 bases, and the junction held 1 base outside the gene matches. The CDR3 is made up of 12 amino acids. The CDR3 DNA reads TGTGCCAGCAGCGTCACAGGGGATGAGCAGTTCTTC. Amino acid sequence: CASSVTGDEQFF.

About this clonotype itself: A much larger clone differs from this one at a single base, so this may be a read error. This chain joins TRBV29-1 and TRBJ1-5, with no clear D. This CDR3 region has 12 residues. V dropped 8 bases and J dropped 5 bases, with 13 bases sitting between them. Germline V lookup: CDR1 SQVTM, CDR2 ANQGSEA. CDR3 in DNA: TGCAGCATTGCCTTTGGGGATCAGCCCCAGCATTTT. This translates into CSIAFGDQPQHF.

This clonotype has a handful of counts. For the CDR3, the DNA is TGTGCCAGCAGCTTAGTTCGGGCAGGGGGCTCTGGGGCCAACGTCCTGACTTTC. This encodes CASSLVRAGGSGANVLTF. J is TRBJ2-6 and V is TRBV7-6, with 7 bases matching TRBD1. CDR1 SGHVS and CDR2 FNYEAQ come from the germline V gene. This CDR3 comprises 18 residues. Germline trimming cut 1 base from V and 0 bases from J; bases unmatched to any gene: 6.

The sample holds many counts of this clonotype. DNA for the CDR3: TGCGCCAGCAGCCAAGGGTCTGGCGGTGTTAACGAGCAGTTCTTC. Its translation is CASSQGSGGVNEQFF. The gene calls are TRBV4-3 and TRBJ2-1; D not certain. The CDR3 is made up of 15 amino acids. Deletions cut 1 base from V and 10 bases from J, with 17 bases between. Germline V gene lookup returns CDR1 LGHNA and CDR2 YSLEER.